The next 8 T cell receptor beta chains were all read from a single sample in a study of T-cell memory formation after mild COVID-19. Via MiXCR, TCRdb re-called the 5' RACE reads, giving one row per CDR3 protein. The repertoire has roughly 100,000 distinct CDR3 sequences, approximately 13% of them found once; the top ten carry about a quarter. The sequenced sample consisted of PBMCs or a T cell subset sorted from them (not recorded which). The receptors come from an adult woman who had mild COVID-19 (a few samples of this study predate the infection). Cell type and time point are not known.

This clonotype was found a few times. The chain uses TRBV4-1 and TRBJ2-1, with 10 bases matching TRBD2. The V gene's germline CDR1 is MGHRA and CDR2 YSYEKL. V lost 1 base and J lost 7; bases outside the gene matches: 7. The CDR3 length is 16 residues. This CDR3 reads CASSQASFSGRNEQFF. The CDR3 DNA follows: TGCGCCAGCAGCCAAGCTAGCTTTAGCGGGAGGAATGAGCAGTTCTTC.

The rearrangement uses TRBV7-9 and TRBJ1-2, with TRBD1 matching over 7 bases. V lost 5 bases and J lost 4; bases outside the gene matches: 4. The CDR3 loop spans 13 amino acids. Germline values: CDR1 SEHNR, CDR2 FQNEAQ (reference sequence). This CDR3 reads CASSPGQSYGYTF. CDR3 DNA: TGTGCCAGCAGCCCGGGACAGAGCTATGGCTACACCTTC.

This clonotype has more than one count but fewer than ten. CDR3 nucleotide sequence: TGTGCCACCTTAACAGAAGAGGGAACTGAAGCTTTCTTT. Its translation: CATLTEEGTEAFF. The genes are TRBV6-5 and TRBJ1-1; D uncertain. Germline V gene lookup returns CDR1 MNHEY and CDR2 SVGAGI. Trimming took 10 bases from V and 5 from J, leaving 17 bases between them. The CDR3 has 13 amino acids.

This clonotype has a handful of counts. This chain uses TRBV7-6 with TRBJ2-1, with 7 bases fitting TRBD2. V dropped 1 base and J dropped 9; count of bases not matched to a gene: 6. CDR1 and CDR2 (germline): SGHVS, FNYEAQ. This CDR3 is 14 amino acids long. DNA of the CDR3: TGTGCCAGCAGCTTAGAGCGGGACTGGGGTGAGCAGTTCTTC. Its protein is CASSLERDWGEQFF.

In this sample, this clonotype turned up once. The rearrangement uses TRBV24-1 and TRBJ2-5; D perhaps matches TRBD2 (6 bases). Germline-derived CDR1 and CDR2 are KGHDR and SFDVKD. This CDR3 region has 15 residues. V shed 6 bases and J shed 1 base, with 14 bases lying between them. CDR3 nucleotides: TGTGCCACCAGTCCAACGGGGACTTTCCAAGAGACCCAGTACTTC. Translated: CATSPTGTFQETQYF.

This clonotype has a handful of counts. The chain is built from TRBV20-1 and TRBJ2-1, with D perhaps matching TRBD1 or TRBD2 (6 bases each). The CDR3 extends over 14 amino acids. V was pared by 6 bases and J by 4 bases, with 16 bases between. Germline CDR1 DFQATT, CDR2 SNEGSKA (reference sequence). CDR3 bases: TGCAGTGCCGCAACAGGGAGGAGGTACAATGAGCAGTTCTTC. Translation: CSAATGRRYNEQFF.

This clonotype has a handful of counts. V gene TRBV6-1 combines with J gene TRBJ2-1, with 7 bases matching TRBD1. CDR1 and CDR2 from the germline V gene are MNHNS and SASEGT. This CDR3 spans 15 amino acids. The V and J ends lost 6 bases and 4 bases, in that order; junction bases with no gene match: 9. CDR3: CASSQRDRYYNEQFF. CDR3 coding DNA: TGTGCCAGCAGCCAAAGGGACAGATATTACAATGAGCAGTTCTTC.

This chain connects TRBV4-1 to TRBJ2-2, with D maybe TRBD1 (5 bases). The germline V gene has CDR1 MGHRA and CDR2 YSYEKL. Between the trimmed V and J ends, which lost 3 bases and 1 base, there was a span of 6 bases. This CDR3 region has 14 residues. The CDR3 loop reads CASSHTGNTGELFF. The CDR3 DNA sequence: TGCGCCAGCAGCCATACAGGGAACACCGGGGAGCTGTTTTTT.